The clone carrying this T cell receptor beta chain has ten or more counts. Its target is unknown. The time point is: newly diagnosed GD, antithyroid drugs for less than 3 months. With RNA extracted from PBMCs as input, the TCR library was made. CDR3 length: 15 amino acids. Germline V CDR1 and CDR2: ENHRY, SYGVKD. The V end was cut by 4 bases, the J end by 9 bases, with 16 bases between. This entry belongs to a study of regulatory T cells in long-lasting Graves disease. Study-wide results and caveats: With persistent disease, TRBV28, TRBJ1-2 and TRBJ2-5 were the favored segments.

For TCR beta, libraries came from iRepertoire HTBI primers and Arm-PCR of CDR3 regions. TCRdb re-analysed the multiplex PCR reads in MiXCR, keeping a single row per CDR3 protein. The sample shows roughly 520,000 distinct CDR3 sequences, around 12% of them seen only once. The same data also went into a second study, on T cells in Graves' hyperthyroidism and ophthalmopathy.

The clonotype originates from a woman aged 30 to 39 with Graves disease. This chain uses TRBV10-3 with TRBJ1-6; no clear D. The sample was peripheral blood mononuclear cells (PBMCs), taken at new diagnosis, from a patient treated with antithyroid drugs. Here the CDR3 DNA reads TGTGCCATCAGTGGGGGAAGGGCCAGTACTTCACCCCTCCACTTT. This translates into CAISGGRASTSPLHF.